A selection of T cell receptor beta chains follows, all from one sample in a study of shared clonotypes between healthy human individuals. Sequencing was performed with immunoSEQ multiplex PCR; in TCRdb, only in-frame clones are kept and a portion is missing. The profile shows around 1,900,000 clones, roughly 93% of them singletons. The sample comprised naive CD8+ T cells from PBMCs. These receptors were collected from a man in his late teens or twenties in good health. Some clones in this sample may be carry-over from other donors' samples. Both conserved end residues are part of each CDR3. A D gene is named only where the DNA matches it firmly. Only some rows state a clone size, as once, few, many or a class for expanded clones.

J gene	clone size	CDR3 length	V gene	D gene	CDR3 DNA	CDR3 protein
TRBJ2-7	-	13	TRBV9	-	TGTGCCAGCAGCGTGGGGGCGTCCTACGAGCAGTACTTC	CASSVGASYEQYF
TRBJ2-3	-	14	TRBV7-9	-	TGTGCCAGCAGCTTAGGCGGGAAGGTAGATACGCAGTATTTT	CASSLGGKVDTQYF
TRBJ2-6	once	19	TRBV14	-	TGTGCCAGCAGCCAAGATCATGGGCAGGTCCCAGAAGGGGCCAACGTCCTGACTTTC	CASSQDHGQVPEGANVLTF
TRBJ1-1	-	15	TRBV9	-	TGTGCCAGCAGCGCCGGATCCCCTCTGCAGACTGAAGCTTTCTTT	CASSAGSPLQTEAFF
TRBJ2-1	-	15	TRBV27	-	TGTGCCACCTCAGGGGGGCCTCCCTCCTACAATGAGCAGTTCTTC	CATSGGPPSYNEQFF
TRBJ1-5	few	16	TRBV27	-	TGTGCCAGCAGTTTATTGGCCGCCAGTACCCCTCAGCCCCAGCATTTT	CASSLLAASTPQPQHF
TRBJ2-7	once	13	TRBV27	-	TGTGCCACCTCCTTTGGGTTTTCCTACGAGCAGTACTTC	CATSFGFSYEQYF
TRBJ2-7	-	15	TRBV7-9	TRBD1	TGTGCCAGCAGCTTATCTGGGACAGGGGGCTACGAGCAGTACTTC	CASSLSGTGGYEQYF
TRBJ2-7	-	13	TRBV19	-	TGTGCCAGTAGTATGCTCGGAGGTGACGAGCAGTACTTC	CASSMLGGDEQYF
TRBJ2-3	-	12	TRBV10-3	-	TGTGCCATCAGTGCCGATACAGATACGCAGTATTTT	CAISADTDTQYF
TRBJ1-1	-	13	TRBV11-2	-	TGTGCCAGCTTCGGTGGGGTGGACACTGAAGCTTTCTTT	CASFGGVDTEAFF
TRBJ2-7	-	17	TRBV7-6	-	TGTGCCAGCAGCTTAGCTCCACAAGGGACCGGGGACTACGAGCAGTACTTC	CASSLAPQGTGDYEQYF
TRBJ2-7	-	18	TRBV7-9	TRBD1	TGTGCCAGCAGCTTAGATGTCGCGGGCAGGGGGTCCCCCTACGAGCAGTACTTC	CASSLDVAGRGSPYEQYF
TRBJ2-3	-	19	TRBV28	TRBD2	TGTGCCAGCAGTTTTTCCGCCCAAATAGCGGGAGGGCCTCCAGATACGCAGTATTTT	CASSFSAQIAGGPPDTQYF
TRBJ2-1	-	15	TRBV7-9	TRBD2	TGTGCCAGCAGCCACGTCCTAGCGGGAGCGGATGAGCAGTTCTTC	CASSHVLAGADEQFF
TRBJ2-7	-	13	TRBV9	-	TGTGCCAGCAGCGCAAATAAGGGCGACGAGCAGTACTTC	CASSANKGDEQYF
TRBJ1-1	few	12	TRBV29-1	TRBD1	TGCAGCGCAGGGGGCCCAAGGGGTGAAGCTTTCTTT	CSAGGPRGEAFF
TRBJ2-7	-	14	TRBV5-6	-	TGTGCCAGCAGCCCGCCGGGTAGAAGCTACGAGCAGTACTTC	CASSPPGRSYEQYF
TRBJ2-3	few	15	TRBV27	TRBD2	TGTGCCAGCAGTTTGACTAGCGGGGGCACAGATACGCAGTATTTT	CASSLTSGGTDTQYF
TRBJ2-5	-	14	TRBV9	-	TGTGCCAGCAGCTCCAGACAGGACCAAGAGACCCAGTACTTC	CASSSRQDQETQYF
TRBJ2-7	-	15	TRBV19	TRBD1	TGTGCCAGTAGTGCACTTCAGGGGGTACGACTCGAGCAGTACTTC	CASSALQGVRLEQYF
TRBJ2-3	-	12	TRBV18	-	TGTGCCAGCTCCCACCGAGAAGATACGCAGTATTTT	CASSHREDTQYF
TRBJ2-3	-	15	TRBV9	TRBD2	TGTGCCAGCAGCGTAGGCGGGAGGGGGCCAGATACGCAGTATTTT	CASSVGGRGPDTQYF
TRBJ2-1	once	14	TRBV7-3	-	TGTGCCAGCAGCTTAGGAGTCAGGGGCGATGAGCAGTTCTTC	CASSLGVRGDEQFF
TRBJ2-6	-	16	TRBV14	-	TGTGCCAGCAGCCAAGATCTACGGGCTGGGGCCAACGTCCTGACTTTC	CASSQDLRAGANVLTF
TRBJ2-1	-	12	TRBV5-4	-	TGTGCCAGCAGCTCCGACTACCCCGAGCAGTTCTTC	CASSSDYPEQFF
TRBJ2-7	-	13	TRBV29-1	TRBD2	TGCAGCGTGATGACTAGCGGGACCTACGAGCAGTACTTC	CSVMTSGTYEQYF
TRBJ1-1	few	13	TRBV7-6	-	TGTGCCAGCAGCTTACAGTACAGGGCGGAAGCTTTCTTT	CASSLQYRAEAFF
TRBJ2-2	-	15	TRBV9	TRBD2	TGTGCCAGCAGCGCCGGGACTACAAACACCGGGGAGCTGTTTTTT	CASSAGTTNTGELFF
TRBJ2-1	-	15	TRBV4-1	TRBD2	TGCGCCAGCAGCCCACGGGGCGGGAGGAACAATGAGCAGTTCTTC	CASSPRGGRNNEQFF
TRBJ1-5	-	15	TRBV6-5	-	TGTGCCAGCAGTTATGGTCAGGGTAGCAATCAGCCCCAGCATTTT	CASSYGQGSNQPQHF
TRBJ2-3	-	15	TRBV7-9	-	TGTGCCAGCAGCCCCCCGGGGGTGAGCACAGATACGCAGTATTTT	CASSPPGVSTDTQYF
TRBJ1-1	-	15	TRBV28	-	TGTGCCAGCAGTTTAGTGGTGCAGGTGGACACTGAAGCTTTCTTT	CASSLVVQVDTEAFF